The 16 T cell receptor beta chains below all came from one sample that was sequenced in a study of cytomegalovirus exposure and HLA in healthy donors. It was with 60 Vbeta and 13 Jbeta primers that the PCR ran. Sequencing was performed with immunoSEQ multiplex PCR; in TCRdb, only in-frame clones are kept and a portion is missing. Of approximately 140,000 clones in the sample, more than 65% were seen once. Material: PBMCs. The receptor source for this set is a man between 50 and 59 years old in good health and CMV-seronegative.

This clone was detected a few times. V is TRBV5-1 and J is TRBJ1-5; D is perhaps TRBD1 (6 bases). The germline V and J ends were trimmed by 0 bases and 3 bases, with 10 bases remaining between them. The CDR3 consists of 15 residues. Germline V CDR1 and CDR2: SGHRS, YFSETQ. Here the CDR3 DNA reads TGCGCCAGCAGCTTGGAAGGGGGACACAATCAGCCCCAGCATTTT. This gives the protein CASSLEGGHNQPQHF.

The rearrangement joins TRBV19 to TRBJ2-7, with 7 bases lining up with TRBD1. The CDR3 spans 14 residues. Germline trimming cut 1 base from V and 1 base from J; bases unmatched to any gene: 1. In germline, CDR1 is LNHDA, CDR2 SQIVND (reference sequence). The CDR3 bases are TGTGCCAGTAGTATAGGGGACAGATCCTACGAGCAGTACTTC. It translates to CASSIGDRSYEQYF.

CDR3 amino acids: CASSPPGLADEQYF. For the CDR3, the DNA is TGTGCCAGCAGTCCCCCGGGACTAGCCGACGAGCAGTACTTC. The gene calls are TRBV6-5 and TRBJ2-7; 9 bases match TRBD2. Trimming cost V 5 bases and J 5 bases; bases outside gene matches: 7. CDR3 length equals 14 residues. From germline, CDR1 is MNHEY and CDR2 SVGAGI.

The V call is TRBV10-2, the J call TRBJ1-2; TRBD1 might be the D (5 bases). With 6 bases removed from V and 3 bases from J, the gap between germline ends came to 20 bases. This CDR3 has 16 residues. Germline lookup yields CDR1 WSHSY and CDR2 SAAADI. This CDR3 is CASRAGGAGSYYGYTF. In DNA, the CDR3 is TGCGCCAGCAGGGCTGGAGGGGCGGGATCTTACTATGGCTACACCTTC.

The chain recombines TRBV15 with TRBJ1-5, with TRBD1 matching 7 bases. This CDR3 contains 15 residues. J was trimmed by 4 bases and V by 2 bases; bases with no gene match: 5. CDR1 is LNHNV, CDR2 YYDKDF, per germline (reference sequence). CDR3 amino acids: CATSRKGQNNQPQHF. CDR3 DNA sequence: TGTGCCACCAGCAGAAAGGGACAGAATAATCAGCCCCAGCATTTT.

This clone was seen only a few times. This chain uses TRBV4-2 with TRBJ1-5; the D is unclear. This CDR3 comprises 14 residues. Trimming stripped 4 bases from V and 11 bases from J, with 18 bases between. CDR1 and CDR2 (germline): LGHNA, YNFKEQ. CDR3 loop: CASSRTSMETSQHF. Written as DNA, the CDR3 is TGTGCCAGCAGCCGTACCAGCATGGAGACTTCCCAGCATTTT.

The J gene is TRBJ2-2, the V gene TRBV21-1; TRBD2, the table's D call, lacks a check against the DNA. TRBV21-1 is classified as a pseudogene. The CDR3 contains 13 residues. CDR3 nucleotides: TGTGCCAGCAGCGAGCGCCCCACCGGGGAGCTGTTTTTT. Its protein is CASSERPTGELFF.

This chain joins TRBV13 and TRBJ2-3; 9 nucleotides align to TRBD2. This CDR3 region has 15 residues. Germline CDR1 and CDR2: PRHDT and FYEKMQ (reference sequence). The V and J ends lost 5 bases and 6 bases, in that order; junction bases with no gene match: 9. CDR3 amino acids: CASSPGLAPPDTQYF. DNA for the CDR3: TGTGCCAGCAGCCCGGGACTAGCACCCCCGGATACGCAGTATTTT.

The chain uses TRBV5-1 and TRBJ2-7; TRBD1 matches at 10 bases. This CDR3 has 15 amino acids. V dropped 4 bases and J dropped 2; count of bases not matched to a gene: 6. Germline CDR1 is SGHRS and CDR2 is YFSETQ. CDR3 sequence reads: CASSLTGTGAYEQYF. The CDR3 bases are TGCGCCAGCAGCCTGACGGGGACAGGGGCCTACGAGCAGTACTTC.

The chain carries TRBV19 and TRBJ1-1; 12 bases are a match to TRBD1. V lost 6 bases to trimming and J lost 1 base; unmatched junction nucleotides: 12. Germline CDR1 LNHDA, CDR2 SQIVND (reference sequence). The CDR3 runs 18 residues. The CDR3 spells CASSPRRDRGRPNTEAFF. The CDR3 nucleotides are TGTGCCAGTAGCCCGCGCCGGGACAGGGGGCGCCCGAACACTGAAGCTTTCTTT.

The count of this clone is one. This chain connects TRBV5-1 to TRBJ2-5; the D gene is possibly TRBD1 (6 bases). This CDR3 region has 13 residues. The V end was cut by 4 bases, the J end by 5 bases, with 12 bases between. Germline V CDR1 and CDR2: SGHRS, YFSETQ. The chain's CDR3 is CASSPGTRETQYF. The CDR3 nucleotides are TGCGCCAGCAGCCCCGGGACACGTGAGACCCAGTACTTC.

The chain is built from TRBV7-9 and TRBJ1-1; D gene unclear. From germline, CDR1 is SEHNR and CDR2 FQNEAQ (reference sequence). The CDR3 length is 11 residues. Trimming removed 4 bases from V and 7 bases from J, with 7 bases in between. The DNA of the CDR3 is TGTGCCAGCAGCTCGGGAAGTGAAGCTTTCTTT. Amino acid sequence: CASSSGSEAFF.

The DNA for the CDR3 is TGTGCCAGTAGTATAGGACAGAACTACAATGAGCAGTTCTTC. Translation: CASSIGQNYNEQFF. J is TRBJ2-1 and V is TRBV19; D perhaps matches TRBD1 (5 bases). Trimming removed 1 base at V and 3 bases at J, with 7 bases between. CDR3 length equals 14 residues. CDR1 is LNHDA and CDR2 is SQIVND in the germline V gene (reference sequence).

The rearrangement links TRBV5-1 to TRBJ1-2; weak D call: TRBD1 (5 bases). CDR3 length: 15 residues. V shed 3 bases and J shed 7 bases, with 19 bases lying between them. Germline V gives CDR1 SGHRS, CDR2 YFSETQ. CDR3 residues: CASSWDSGEASGYTF. CDR3 DNA: TGCGCCAGCAGCTGGGATTCGGGGGAGGCCAGTGGCTACACCTTC. The variable domain in full, with the rest retrieved from reference TRBV5-1 and TRBJ1-2, is KAGVTQTPRYLIKTRGQQVTLSCSPISGHRSVSWYQQTPGQGLQFLFEYFSETQRNKGNFPGRFSGRQFSNSRSEMNVSTLELGDSALYLCASSWDSGEASGYTFGSGTRLTVV.

The chain has TRBV7-9 and TRBJ1-2; D is perhaps TRBD1 (6 bases). V lost 4 bases and J lost 3, with 15 bases in between. Germline assignment: CDR1 SEHNR and CDR2 FQNEAQ (reference sequence). This CDR3 has 15 residues. The CDR3 loop reads CASSSIQGKDYGYTF. CDR3 sequence (DNA): TGTGCCAGCAGCTCGATTCAGGGGAAGGACTATGGCTACACCTTC.

This chain joins TRBV9 and TRBJ2-3; 10 bases match TRBD2. The CDR3 sequence is 15 residues long. Germline V gene sequence: CDR1 SGDLS, CDR2 YYNGEE. The V gene end was trimmed by 3 bases and the J gene end by 2 bases; junction bases not matched to a gene: 3. CDR3 in DNA: TGTGCCAGCAGCGGTAGCGGGGGGTCCACAGATACGCAGTATTTT. Its translation is CASSGSGGSTDTQYF.